The 3 T cell receptor beta chains in this list originate from one sample, sequenced in a study of blood T cells in healthy people across ages. A sample-barcoded 5' primer and a J-beta primer mix were used in a second PCR of about 6 to 11 cycles. Each CDR3 protein gets one entry after TCRdb re-called the 5' RACE reads with MiXCR. Here the sample spans 1.5 million to 2 million distinct CDR3 sequences, 28% being singletons. What was sequenced was blood. Source of these receptors: a woman between 25 and 40 years old in good health.

The V gene is TRBV5-1, the J gene TRBJ1-2; D is unclear. V was trimmed by 0 bases and J by 12 bases, leaving 12 bases between them. CDR3 length: 12 residues. The germline V gene has CDR1 SGHRS and CDR2 YFSETQ. The CDR3 nucleotides read TGCGCCAGCAGCTTGGGAGACACGCCACACACCTTC. Protein sequence: CASSLGDTPHTF.

The rearrangement joins TRBV10-3 to TRBJ2-7; a possible D gene is TRBD2 (7 bases). The V and J ends lost 0 bases and 7 bases respectively, with 19 bases between them. The CDR3 contains 16 residues. Per the germline V gene, CDR1 is ENHRY and CDR2 is SYGVKD. The CDR3 loop reads CAISESRGGARGEQYF. CDR3 sequence (DNA): TGTGCCATCAGTGAGTCGCGAGGGGGGGCCCGCGGGGAGCAGTACTTC.

As to this clonotype: Since a much larger clone is just one base distant, this may be a read error. The chain employs TRBV7-2 and TRBJ2-7; 9 nucleotides agree with TRBD2. The better agreement between TRBJ2-5 and the DNA end casts doubt on the J call. This CDR3 spans 15 amino acids. Germline V gene sequence: CDR1 SGHTA, CDR2 FQGNSA. The CDR3 protein is CASSPPGGREETQYF. CDR3 DNA: TGTGCCAGCAGCCCCCCTGGCGGGAGGGAGGAGACCCAGTACTTC.